Each of the 26 T cell receptor beta chains below was sequenced from the same sample in a study of beta chain features in type 1 diabetes. Expressed TCRB transcripts were sequenced because the entire RNA isolate underwent reverse transcription. Clones were read by immunoSEQ multiplex PCR, and TCRdb kept only the in-frame ones, dropping some. Among about 130,000 clones listed, about a tenth were seen once. Specimen: central memory CD4+ T cells from blood. These receptors were collected from a man aged 18 to 35 in good health.

This chain uses TRBV28 with TRBJ1-5; D remains unclear. CDR3 size: 15 residues. Looked up from germline, CDR1 is MDHEN and CDR2 is SYDVKM. Trimming removed 8 bases at V and 0 bases at J, with 14 bases between. The CDR3 protein is CASCPGFHSNQPQHF. The CDR3 bases are TGTGCCAGCTGCCCGGGTTTTCATAGCAATCAGCCCCAGCATTTT.

This sequence joins TRBV29-1 and TRBJ1-2; D unresolved. The germline V and J ends were trimmed by 1 base and 7 bases, with 13 bases remaining between them. The CDR3 consists of 13 residues. Germline V gene lookup returns CDR1 SQVTM and CDR2 ANQGSEA. The CDR3 spells CSVEGADRGGYTF. CDR3 in DNA: TGCAGCGTTGAAGGTGCGGACCGGGGTGGCTACACCTTC.

This clone was picked up a small number of times. The gene calls are TRBV7-2 and TRBJ2-7, with TRBD1 as a possible D gene (6 bases). CDR1 and CDR2 (germline): SGHTA, FQGNSA. This CDR3 has 14 residues. Trimming cost V 4 bases and J 2 bases, with 12 bases left between them. Written as DNA, the CDR3 is TGTGCCAGCAGCTCCTCGACAGGCCCCTACGAGCAGTACTTC. This sequence encodes CASSSSTGPYEQYF.

V gene TRBV7-2 combines with J gene TRBJ2-2, with D unresolved. The CDR3 spans 15 residues. Trimming removed 1 base at V and 6 bases at J, with 12 bases between. Germline CDR1 and CDR2: SGHTA and FQGNSA. CDR3 sequence reads: CASSLVSSPAGELFF. The CDR3 DNA reads TGTGCCAGCAGCTTAGTTAGCTCCCCCGCCGGGGAGCTGTTTTTT.

This clone was counted only a few times. The gene calls are TRBV7-6 and TRBJ2-7; D is unclear. The CDR3 spans 14 residues. V was clipped by 1 base and J by 2 bases, with 9 bases between them. Looked up from germline, CDR1 is SGHVS and CDR2 is FNYEAQ. DNA of the CDR3: TGTGCCAGCAGCTTAGGACTCGGAGCCTACGAGCAGTACTTC. This codes for CASSLGLGAYEQYF.

This clone was seen ten or more times. The V and J genes are TRBV7-2 and TRBJ2-3; D unresolved. The CDR3 length is 13 residues. Trimming shortened V by 4 bases and J by 4 bases, and 9 bases separated the two germline ends. CDR1 and CDR2 from the germline V gene are SGHTA and FQGNSA. Here the CDR3 reads CASSSNQADTQYF. Here the CDR3 DNA reads TGTGCCAGCAGCTCGAATCAGGCAGATACGCAGTATTTT.

The V and J genes are TRBV29-1 and TRBJ1-2; D is undetermined. This CDR3 region has 12 residues. The V gene lost 6 bases and the J gene lost 6 bases, with 14 bases spanning the gap. Germline loops: CDR1 SQVTM, CDR2 ANQGSEA. DNA of the CDR3: TGCAGCGTGATGACGGGGTTCGATGGCTACACCTTC. Protein sequence: CSVMTGFDGYTF.

This clone was counted only a few times. This rearrangement joins TRBV13 to TRBJ2-7; TRBD1 might be the D (5 bases). Germline V gene sequence: CDR1 PRHDT, CDR2 FYEKMQ (reference sequence). The CDR3 totals 15 residues. Trimming took off 1 base at V and 1 base at J, with 11 bases between the two ends. For the CDR3, the DNA is TGTGCCAGCAGCTTAGCCAGGGAAGCTTCCTACGAGCAGTACTTC. Protein: CASSLAREASYEQYF.

This clone was detected a few times. CDR3 nucleotide sequence: TGTGCCAGCTCATCGATGCAGGTGCTGAACACTGAAGCTTTCTTT. This sequence encodes CASSSMQVLNTEAFF. The J gene is TRBJ1-1, the V gene TRBV18; D not resolved. Looked up from germline, CDR1 is KGHSH and CDR2 is LQKENI. The germline V and J ends were trimmed by 5 bases and 0 bases, with 13 bases remaining between them. The CDR3 is 15 residues long.

This clone was observed a handful of times. This rearrangement joins TRBV4-3 to TRBJ1-2; 9 bases map to TRBD1. The CDR3 runs to 15 residues. V gave up 1 base and J gave up 5 bases; unmatched junction bases: 5. Germline V lookup: CDR1 LGHNA, CDR2 YSLEER. In DNA, the CDR3 is TGCGCCAGCAGCCAAGGCGCCGGGACAGGGTATGGCTACACCTTC. Its protein is CASSQGAGTGYGYTF.

At least ten counts were recorded for this clone. This chain uses TRBV7-2 with TRBJ1-6; D is possibly TRBD1 (5 bases). The CDR3 totals 15 residues. CDR1 and CDR2 from the germline V gene are SGHTA and FQGNSA. Trimming cost V 6 bases and J 5 bases, with 14 bases left between them. As DNA, the CDR3 is TGTGCCAGCAGGCCTGACAGACAACATAATTCACCCCTCCACTTT. It is translated as CASRPDRQHNSPLHF.

The chain joins TRBV4-3 to TRBJ2-4; 9 nucleotides match TRBD1. The V gene's germline CDR1 is LGHNA and CDR2 YSLEER. After removal of 4 bases from V and 6 bases from J, the junction contained 7 bases not matched to a gene. The CDR3 has 15 amino acids. This CDR3 reads CASSPGDRDGNIQYF. CDR3 coding DNA: TGCGCCAGCAGCCCCGGGGACAGGGACGGAAACATTCAGTACTTC.

This clone was observed a handful of times. The chain carries TRBV14 and TRBJ2-2, with D possibly matching TRBD1 (6 bases). Germline CDR1 is SGHDN and CDR2 is FVKESK. CDR3 length: 14 residues. V shed 4 bases and J shed 4 bases, with 10 bases lying between them. The CDR3 DNA reads as TGTGCCAGCAGCCCCAGACAGGCCACCGGGGAGCTGTTTTTT. Protein product: CASSPRQATGELFF.

The chain uses TRBV2 and TRBJ1-2; D possibly corresponds to TRBD1 (6 bases). Trimming removed 5 bases at V and 7 bases at J, with 11 bases between. Per germline, CDR1 SNHLY and CDR2 FYNNEI. This CDR3 is built from 12 residues. This CDR3 is CASSFGGPGYTF. As DNA, the CDR3 is TGTGCCAGCAGTTTCGGGGGGCCTGGCTACACCTTC.

This clone was seen repeatedly, ten times or more. The genes are TRBV5-4 and TRBJ2-1, with 8 bases matching TRBD2. Trimming cost V 3 bases and J 10 bases; bases outside gene matches: 18. This CDR3 contains 17 residues. The V gene's germline CDR1 is SGHNT and CDR2 YYREEE (reference sequence). The CDR3 region has the DNA TGTGCCAGCAGCTATTGGGGTTTAGGGCGGGGGGCCAGGGAGCAGTTCTTC. Translating it yields CASSYWGLGRGAREQFF.

The V and J genes are TRBV4-3 and TRBJ2-1; 10 bases are shared with TRBD1. The CDR3 is made up of 14 amino acids. The germline CDR1 and CDR2 sequences are LGHNA and YSLEER. Trimming at V came to 4 bases and at J to 6 bases, leaving 3 bases not matched to a gene. CDR3 coding DNA: TGCGCCAGCAGCCCTTGGACAGGGGGCAATGAGCAGTTCTTC. Protein sequence: CASSPWTGGNEQFF.

The chain joins TRBV5-1 to TRBJ1-5; 7 bases map to TRBD1. This CDR3 comprises 16 residues. CDR1 is SGHRS and CDR2 is YFSETQ in the germline V gene. Losses at the gene ends were 4 bases for V and 1 base for J; bases not matched to a gene: 8. In DNA, the CDR3 is TGCGCCAGCAGCCCCGGAGAGGGGGCAAGCAATCAGCCCCAGCATTTT. This gives the protein CASSPGEGASNQPQHF.

This chain connects TRBV28 to TRBJ1-5; D not resolved. The germline CDR1 and CDR2 sequences are MDHEN and SYDVKM. V lost 2 bases and J 6 bases, leaving 11 bases between the germline ends. CDR3 length: 14 amino acids. The DNA for the CDR3 is TGTGCCAGCAGTTTAACGGGAGCGGGTCAGCCCCAGCATTTT. It yields the protein CASSLTGAGQPQHF.

This clone was counted between two and nine times. This sequence joins TRBV30 and TRBJ2-5; TRBD2 agrees at 9 bases. CDR1 is GTSNPN, CDR2 SVGIG, per germline (reference sequence). After removal of 4 bases from V and 5 bases from J, the junction contained 14 bases not matched to a gene. This CDR3 spans 16 amino acids. The CDR3 loop reads CAWTPGTSSFLETQYF. The DNA of the CDR3 is TGTGCCTGGACCCCCGGGACTAGCTCTTTCTTGGAGACCCAGTACTTC.

This chain uses TRBV10-3 with TRBJ1-2; 8 positions agree with TRBD1. The V segment lost 7 bases and the J segment 4 bases; nucleotides outside the gene matches: 11. CDR1 is ENHRY, CDR2 SYGVKD, per germline. CDR3 length: 15 residues. The CDR3 DNA reads TGTGCCATCAAGCAGGGGGCGCAGGAAAGCTATGGCTACACCTTC. Translated: CAIKQGAQESYGYTF.

This chain links TRBV6-5 with TRBJ2-1; D is possibly TRBD1 (6 bases). Germline-derived CDR1 and CDR2 are MNHEY and SVGAGI. This CDR3 has 15 amino acids. Trimming pared 5 bases from V and 0 bases from J, leaving 11 bases between. The CDR3 spells CASSQTGSSYNEQFF. CDR3 DNA: TGTGCCAGCAGTCAAACAGGGAGCTCCTACAATGAGCAGTTCTTC.

This chain links TRBV28 with TRBJ2-3; D unresolved. Germline V CDR1 and CDR2: MDHEN, SYDVKM. This CDR3 is 11 amino acids long. Deletions cut 6 bases from V and 4 bases from J, with 5 bases between. The CDR3 sequence: CASRFADTQYF. DNA for the CDR3: TGTGCCAGCAGGTTCGCAGATACGCAGTATTTT.

This clone was found many times. The chain carries TRBV30 and TRBJ2-1; the D gene is possibly TRBD1 (5 bases). Germline V CDR1 and CDR2: GTSNPN, SVGIG (reference sequence). V lost 4 bases and J lost 3, with 13 bases in between. The CDR3 covers 14 residues. The CDR3 nucleotides read TGTGCCTGGACTCCAGGGCTTGGCTACAATGAGCAGTTCTTC. Translation: CAWTPGLGYNEQFF.

There are a few counts of this clone. The chain employs TRBV9 and TRBJ1-2; TRBD1 matches 9 bases. Germline assignment: CDR1 SGDLS and CDR2 YYNGEE. This CDR3 has 19 amino acids. After removal of 0 bases from V and 0 bases from J, the junction contained 12 bases not matched to a gene. The CDR3 nucleotides read TGTGCCAGCAGCGTAGGACTCACCGGGACAGGGCCCGCTAACTATGGCTACACCTTC. It is translated as CASSVGLTGTGPANYGYTF.

This clone was found once. This chain links TRBV5-5 with TRBJ2-3; no clear D. V lost 2 bases, J lost 3 bases, and 10 bases lay in between. Germline CDR1 reads SGHKS; CDR2 reads YYEKEE (reference sequence). CDR3 length: 14 amino acids. In DNA, the CDR3 is TGTGCCAGCAGCTTTTTTGGGCAGACAGATACGCAGTATTTT. It yields the protein CASSFFGQTDTQYF.

The chain recombines TRBV12-2 with TRBJ2-7; the table gives TRBD1 as D, unverified against the DNA. TRBV12-2 is a known pseudogene. CDR3 length equals 14 residues. This CDR3 reads CASRQTGTAHEQYF. DNA of the CDR3: TGTGCAAGTCGCCAAACCGGGACAGCTCACGAGCAGTACTTC.